The 17 T cell receptor beta chains presented below share a single source sample, sequenced in a study of shared clonotypes between healthy human individuals. Naive CD8 populations comprised CD45RO-negative cells positively selected for CCR7, excluding terminally differentiated effector memory CD45RA+ cells. Here immunoSEQ multiplex PCR was the method, and the copy in TCRdb shows in-frame clones only, minus some. The data contain some 2 million clones, about 95% of them singletons. The sample taken for sequencing was naive CD8+ T cells sorted from blood. These receptors all come from a man younger than 30 in good health.

The genes are TRBV4-3 and TRBJ2-2, with 8 bases fitting TRBD1. J was trimmed by 1 base and V by 4 bases; bases with no gene match: 14. This CDR3 is built from 19 residues. Germline V CDR1 and CDR2: LGHNA, YSLEER. CDR3 loop: CASSPEISAGTGNTGELFF. The CDR3 bases are TGCGCCAGCAGCCCAGAAATTTCGGCCGGGACAGGGAACACCGGGGAGCTGTTTTTT.

CDR3 sequence (DNA): TGCGCCAGCAGCTTGGAGGGACTAGCGGGAACCTACAATGAGCAGTTCTTC. The encoded protein is CASSLEGLAGTYNEQFF. The genes are TRBV5-1 and TRBJ2-1; TRBD2 agrees at 13 bases. After removal of 0 bases from V and 2 bases from J, the junction contained 2 bases not matched to a gene. The CDR3 length is 17 residues. Germline CDR1 and CDR2: SGHRS and YFSETQ. Full variable domain (missing parts from reference TRBV5-1 and TRBJ2-1): KAGVTQTPRYLIKTRGQQVTLSCSPISGHRSVSWYQQTPGQGLQFLFEYFSETQRNKGNFPGRFSGRQFSNSRSEMNVSTLELGDSALYLCASSLEGLAGTYNEQFFGPGTRLTVL.

Notes on this clone: The identical CDR3 is also encoded by other nucleotide sequences in the sample. J is TRBJ2-7 and V is TRBV27, with 7 bases lining up with TRBD2. The germline V gene encodes CDR1 MNHEY and CDR2 SMNVEV (reference sequence). The V segment lost 2 bases and the J segment 6 bases; nucleotides outside the gene matches: 4. The CDR3 extends over 13 amino acids. CDR3 residues: CASSLGAGSEQYF. The CDR3 DNA follows: TGTGCCAGCAGTTTAGGAGCGGGAAGCGAGCAGTACTTC.

The table lists this clone with a count of one. The chain employs TRBV9 and TRBJ2-7, with TRBD1 as a possible D gene (5 bases). V lost 8 bases, J lost 0 bases, and 18 bases lay in between. This CDR3 has 15 residues. Per the germline V gene, CDR1 is SGDLS and CDR2 is YYNGEE. CDR3 sequence reads: CARGVVTEISYEQYF. The CDR3 bases are TGTGCCAGGGGCGTTGTGACAGAGATCTCCTACGAGCAGTACTTC.

This clone was seen a single time. The rearrangement links TRBV10-3 to TRBJ2-4; possibly TRBD1 for D (6 bases). V lost 2 bases and J lost 8, with 10 bases in between. Per germline, CDR1 ENHRY and CDR2 SYGVKD. There are 13 residues in the CDR3. This chain's CDR3 is CAISEAAGDIQYF. CDR3 bases: TGTGCCATCAGTGAGGCGGCAGGGGACATTCAGTACTTC.

The rearrangement links TRBV25-1 to TRBJ2-7; 7 bases match TRBD1. Germline loops: CDR1 MGHDK, CDR2 SYGVNS. The CDR3 loop spans 16 amino acids. Trimming took 2 bases from V and 4 from J; bases not matched to a gene: 11. The CDR3 loop is CASSEGIGTAEYEQYF. The CDR3 bases are TGTGCCAGCAGTGAAGGCATTGGGACAGCAGAATACGAGCAGTACTTC.

Written as DNA, the CDR3 is TGTGCCAGCAGCATGACAGGGGGCGCGGAAGTCAATCAGCCCCAGCATTTT. This sequence encodes CASSMTGGAEVNQPQHF. The V and J genes are TRBV7-9 and TRBJ1-5; TRBD1 agrees at 10 bases. Germline CDR1 SEHNR, CDR2 FQNEAQ (reference sequence). The CDR3 is 17 amino acids. J lost 3 bases, V lost 5 bases, and 10 bases had no gene match.

With respect to this clone: Other DNA sequences in this specimen translate into the identical CDR3. The chain couples TRBV19 to TRBJ2-3; tentatively, D is TRBD2 (5 bases). Germline V lookup: CDR1 LNHDA, CDR2 SQIVND (reference sequence). V shed 0 bases and J shed 2 bases, with 15 bases lying between them. CDR3 length: 17 residues. CDR3 amino acids: CASSIDLETTNTDTQYF. The CDR3 DNA sequence: TGTGCCAGTAGTATAGATCTAGAGACGACTAACACAGATACGCAGTATTTT.

The chain links TRBV5-1 to TRBJ2-5; TRBD1 aligns across 9 bases. The V gene end was trimmed by 0 bases and the J gene end by 3 bases; junction bases not matched to a gene: 9. The CDR3 has 17 amino acids. CDR1 is SGHRS and CDR2 is YFSETQ in the germline V gene. Here the CDR3 DNA reads TGCGCCAGCAGCTTGGCGGAGACCGGGACAGGGAAAGAGACCCAGTACTTC. Translated, it gives CASSLAETGTGKETQYF.

This chain connects TRBV7-9 to TRBJ2-2; no reliable D call. The ends were cut back, 4 bases at V and 6 bases at J, with 21 bases in the middle. This CDR3 has 17 residues. Germline-derived CDR1 and CDR2 are SEHNR and FQNEAQ (reference sequence). The CDR3 is CASSSEVVGYRPGELFF. CDR3 nucleotide sequence: TGTGCCAGCAGCTCCGAGGTGGTGGGGTACCGCCCCGGGGAGCTGTTTTTT.

The J gene is TRBJ1-2, the V gene TRBV5-4, with D uncertain. This CDR3 spans 14 amino acids. CDR1 is SGHNT, CDR2 YYREEE, per germline (reference sequence). The V gene lost 0 bases and the J gene lost 1 base, with 7 bases spanning the gap. CDR3 DNA: TGTGCCAGCAGCTTGGATGATTTTAACTATGGCTACACCTTC. Translating it yields CASSLDDFNYGYTF.

This clone is a singleton in its sample. This chain uses TRBV28 with TRBJ1-1; D unresolved. CDR1 MDHEN and CDR2 SYDVKM come from the germline V gene. This CDR3 is built from 15 residues. V dropped 7 bases and J dropped 3 bases, with 18 bases sitting between them. The CDR3 coding sequence is TGTGCCAGCATCACTCGACGGCGAATCGACACTGAAGCTTTCTTT. Protein: CASITRRRIDTEAFF.

This clone was observed a few times. The chain links TRBV5-1 to TRBJ1-1; maybe TRBD1 (6 bases). The V gene lost 1 base and the J gene lost 6 bases, with 16 bases spanning the gap. The V gene's germline CDR1 is SGHRS and CDR2 YFSETQ. The CDR3 covers 15 residues. CDR3 amino acids: CASSLNTGPGAEAFF. The CDR3 DNA reads TGCGCCAGCAGCTTGAACACAGGGCCAGGGGCTGAAGCTTTCTTT.

This chain links TRBV28 with TRBJ1-1, with D hard to call. Germline CDR1 reads MDHEN; CDR2 reads SYDVKM. This CDR3 is built from 14 residues. V was trimmed by 2 bases and J by 3 bases, leaving 10 bases between them. The CDR3 loop reads CASSLIGIDTEAFF. The CDR3 nucleotides are TGTGCCAGCAGTTTAATAGGAATCGACACTGAAGCTTTCTTT.

The rearrangement uses TRBV27 and TRBJ1-5; unclear D gene. Germline CDR1 MNHEY, CDR2 SMNVEV (reference sequence). This CDR3 is built from 19 residues. V lost 2 bases and J lost 5, with 25 bases in between. The CDR3 loop reads CASSLRPSLDLSLDQPQHF. DNA for the CDR3: TGTGCCAGCAGTTTAAGGCCAAGTTTGGACCTTTCGTTGGATCAGCCCCAGCATTTT.

The chain recombines TRBV7-9 with TRBJ2-5, with 7 positions matching TRBD2. This CDR3 has 15 residues. The germline V gene has CDR1 SEHNR and CDR2 FQNEAQ (reference sequence). V shed 5 bases and J 4 bases; nucleotides not matched to a gene: 10. The CDR3 DNA follows: TGTGCCAGCAGCCAACCGAGCGGGATCGGAGAGACCCAGTACTTC. Amino acid sequence: CASSQPSGIGETQYF.

Note on this clone: Other DNA sequences in this specimen translate into the identical CDR3. CDR3 protein: CASSYSVNTEAFF. In nucleotides, the CDR3 is TGTGCCAGCAGTTACTCCGTAAACACTGAAGCTTTCTTT. The genes are TRBV6-5 and TRBJ1-1; D remains ambiguous. CDR1 is MNHEY and CDR2 is SVGAGI in the germline V gene. This CDR3 comprises 13 residues. Trimming stripped 0 bases from V and 2 bases from J, with 4 bases between.